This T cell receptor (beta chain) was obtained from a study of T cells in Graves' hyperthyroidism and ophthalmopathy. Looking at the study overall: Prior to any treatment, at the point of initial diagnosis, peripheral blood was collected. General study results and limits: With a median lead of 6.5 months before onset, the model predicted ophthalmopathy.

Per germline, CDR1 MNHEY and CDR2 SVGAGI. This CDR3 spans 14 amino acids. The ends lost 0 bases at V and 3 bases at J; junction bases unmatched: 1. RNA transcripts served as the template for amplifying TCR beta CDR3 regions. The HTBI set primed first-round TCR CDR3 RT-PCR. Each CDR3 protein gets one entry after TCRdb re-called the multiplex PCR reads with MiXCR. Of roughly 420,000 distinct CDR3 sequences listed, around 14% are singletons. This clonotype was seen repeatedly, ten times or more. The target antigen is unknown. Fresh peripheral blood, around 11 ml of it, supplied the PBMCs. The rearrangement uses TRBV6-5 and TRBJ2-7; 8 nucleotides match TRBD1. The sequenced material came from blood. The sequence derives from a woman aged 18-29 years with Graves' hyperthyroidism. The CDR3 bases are TGTGCCAGCAGTTACTCGGACAGGGACTACGAGCAGTACTTC. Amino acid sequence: CASSYSDRDYEQYF.